Presented here are 9 T cell receptor beta chains from one specimen sequenced in a study of CXCR3-negative and CXCR3-positive naive CD8 T cells. 5' RACE that incorporated UMI labels was used to prepare the TRB cDNA libraries. TCRdb derives one entry per CDR3 protein from the 5' RACE reads, leaving out DNA. The sample table includes some 39,000 distinct CDR3 sequences. Source material: naive CXCR3- CD8+ T cells from blood. Subset meaning: CD45RO-CCR7+CD27+CD95- naive CD8+ T cells lacking CXCR3 (TNR3-). These receptors originate from a human donor in good health. Some clones in this sample may be carry-over from other donors' samples.

The chain has TRBV6-6 and TRBJ2-2; TCRdb indicates TRBD1, and absent DNA this call remains unverified. CDR1 and CDR2 from the germline V gene are MNHNY and SVGAGI (reference sequence). The CDR3 is made up of 17 amino acids. CDR3 sequence: CASSFNDREKNTGELFF.

V gene TRBV29-1 combines with J gene TRBJ2-3; the TCRdb D gene call, TRBD1, has no DNA to confirm it. The CDR3 extends over 14 amino acids. Germline loops: CDR1 SQVTM, CDR2 ANQGSEA. CDR3 sequence: CSVAGGSGTDTQYF.

The gene calls are TRBV29-1 and TRBJ2-1. The germline CDR1 and CDR2 sequences are SQVTM and ANQGSEA. The CDR3 is 13 residues long. CDR3 residues: CSVEDRSYNEQFF.

The V call is TRBV29-1, the J call TRBJ2-1; TCRdb's assignment of TRBD2 cannot be checked, as there is no DNA. This CDR3 contains 12 residues. Germline CDR1 reads SQVTM; CDR2 reads ANQGSEA. This CDR3 is CSVVSGLGEQFF.

The J gene is TRBJ1-1, the V gene TRBV4-3; TCRdb outputs TRBD1, but without DNA this stays unchecked. The CDR3 runs to 15 residues. Germline V CDR1 and CDR2: LGHNA, YSLEER. CDR3 in amino acids: CASSQDRTANTEAFF.

V and J are TRBV14 and TRBJ1-4; without DNA, the TCRdb call of TRBD1 cannot be checked. CDR3 size: 13 residues. Looked up from germline, CDR1 is SGHDN and CDR2 is FVKESK. CDR3 in amino acids: CASSQARGGGLFF.

This chain links TRBV12-3 or TRBV12-4 with TRBJ2-7. CDR3 length: 16 amino acids. CDR3 region: CASSWLESGNNYEQYF.

The rearrangement joins TRBV5-1 to TRBJ2-7; the D gene TCRdb calls, TRBD2, cannot be checked with no DNA. The CDR3 extends over 18 amino acids. Per the germline V gene, CDR1 is SGHRS and CDR2 is YFSETQ. The CDR3 protein is CASSVGTSGRAIPYEQYF. Complete variable domain (other parts from reference TRBV5-1 and TRBJ2-7): KAGVTQTPRYLIKTRGQQVTLSCSPISGHRSVSWYQQTPGQGLQFLFEYFSETQRNKGNFPGRFSGRQFSNSRSEMNVSTLELGDSALYLCASSVGTSGRAIPYEQYFGPGTRLTVT.

V and J are TRBV9 and TRBJ2-7; the TCRdb call, TRBD1, lacks DNA for checking. CDR1 SGDLS and CDR2 YYNGEE come from the germline V gene. This CDR3 is built from 15 residues. CDR3 residues: CASSAGGLSSYEQYF.